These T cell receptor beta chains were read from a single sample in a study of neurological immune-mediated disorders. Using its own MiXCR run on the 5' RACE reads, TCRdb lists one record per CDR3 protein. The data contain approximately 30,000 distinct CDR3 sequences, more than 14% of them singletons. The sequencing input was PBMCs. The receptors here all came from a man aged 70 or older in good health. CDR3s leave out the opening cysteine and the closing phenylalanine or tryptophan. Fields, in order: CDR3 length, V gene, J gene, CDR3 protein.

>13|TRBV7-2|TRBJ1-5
ASSFLSGENQPQH
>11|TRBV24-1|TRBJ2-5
ATGSQGAETQY
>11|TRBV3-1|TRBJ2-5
ASSPPQPGPTF
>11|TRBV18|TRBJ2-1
ASSPAPGHEQF
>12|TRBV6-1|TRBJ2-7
ASSGKRQSYEQY
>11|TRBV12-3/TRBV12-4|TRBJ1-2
ASRRGQNYGYT
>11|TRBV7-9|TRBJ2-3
ASSFDGRDTQY
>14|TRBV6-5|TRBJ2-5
ASANLRTGARETQY
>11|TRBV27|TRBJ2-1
ASSLGGLNEQF
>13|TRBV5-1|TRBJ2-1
ASSADSTPYNEQF
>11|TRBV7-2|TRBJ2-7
ASSLDFGREQY
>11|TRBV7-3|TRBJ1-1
ASSRNRETEAF
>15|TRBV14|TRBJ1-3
ASSPGRGSGPGNTIY
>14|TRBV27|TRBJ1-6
ASRSGGDSYNSPLH
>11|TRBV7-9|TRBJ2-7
ASSFQSTYEQY
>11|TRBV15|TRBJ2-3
ATSRDRADTQY
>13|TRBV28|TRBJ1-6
ASSFWGASNSPLH
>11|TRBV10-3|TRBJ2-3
AISDSEQDTQY
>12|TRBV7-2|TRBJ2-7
ASSSWTGSGEQY
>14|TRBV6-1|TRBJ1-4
ASSAPWSATNEKLF
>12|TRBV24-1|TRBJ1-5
ATSAGGFNQPQH
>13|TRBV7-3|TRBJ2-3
ASSLRGQGSDTQY
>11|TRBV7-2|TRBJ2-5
ASSGRAQETQY
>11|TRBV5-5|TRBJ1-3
ASKAYSGNTIY
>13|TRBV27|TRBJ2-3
ASSLSDPSTDTQY
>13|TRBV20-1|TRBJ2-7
SATRTGTGIDEQY
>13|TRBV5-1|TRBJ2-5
ASSPGKPLGETQY
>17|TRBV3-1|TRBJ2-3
ASSQEMFIAGASTDTQY
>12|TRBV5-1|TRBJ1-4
ASRSGTTNEKLF
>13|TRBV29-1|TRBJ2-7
SARTGTASPYEQY
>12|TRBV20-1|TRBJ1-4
SARDKGWNEKLF
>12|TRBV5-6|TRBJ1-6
ASSLTGAESPLH
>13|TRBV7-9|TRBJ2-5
ASSLASQGAETQY
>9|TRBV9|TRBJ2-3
ASSVGDTQY
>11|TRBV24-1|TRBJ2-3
ATSPGGIDTQY